The 26 T cell receptor beta chains reported below all come from one sample, sequenced in a study of radiation and T cells in renal cell carcinoma. Only in-frame clones appear in the TCRdb table, and some are missing; sequencing was by immunoSEQ multiplex PCR. The sample consists of 30,000 to 40,000 clones, about 84% of them appearing once. Documented time point: blood 4 weeks post-SBRT, at nephrectomy. Specified treatment: 15 Gy SBRT to primary tumor, nephrectomy 4 weeks later. The sequences come from blood, collected from a patient whose treatment included radiotherapy and nephrectomy. The receptor set was obtained from a man aged 55 to 69 with renal cell carcinoma.

This rearrangement joins TRBV6-6 to TRBJ2-7; 11 bases align to TRBD2. The CDR3 totals 13 residues. Looked up from germline, CDR1 is MNHNY and CDR2 is SVGAGI (reference sequence). V gave up 7 bases and J gave up 6 bases; unmatched junction bases: 5. The CDR3 loop is CASTLAGGFEQYF. The CDR3 DNA sequence: TGTGCCAGCACCTTAGCGGGAGGGTTCGAGCAGTACTTC.

This rearrangement joins TRBV5-5 to TRBJ1-1; 8 nucleotides match TRBD1. The CDR3 length is 15 residues. CDR1 and CDR2 from the germline V gene are SGHKS and YYEKEE (reference sequence). V dropped 4 bases and J dropped 5; count of bases not matched to a gene: 10. The CDR3 DNA is TGTGCCAGCAGCCGTAGACAGGGGTTCGGGACTGAAGCTTTCTTT. Its protein product is CASSRRQGFGTEAFF.

The chain employs TRBV9 and TRBJ2-2; D unclear. The CDR3 length is 15 residues. Germline assignment: CDR1 SGDLS and CDR2 YYNGEE. Trimming shortened V by 1 base and J by 5 bases, and 12 bases separated the two germline ends. This chain's CDR3 is CASSVRQDGTGELFF. DNA for the CDR3: TGTGCCAGCAGCGTACGGCAGGATGGAACCGGGGAGCTGTTTTTT.

V gene TRBV9 combines with J gene TRBJ2-3, with 10 bases lining up with TRBD2. V dropped 4 bases and J dropped 7; count of bases not matched to a gene: 6. The CDR3 totals 14 residues. The germline CDR1 and CDR2 sequences are SGDLS and YYNGEE. The chain's CDR3 is CASSFQTSGYTQYF. The CDR3 coding sequence is TGTGCCAGCAGCTTTCAGACTAGCGGGTATACGCAGTATTTT.

This clone was seen a handful of times. This chain uses TRBV6-5 with TRBJ1-1; the D gene is possibly TRBD1 (6 bases). Germline V lookup: CDR1 MNHEY, CDR2 SVGAGI. The CDR3 is 15 residues long. V shed 0 bases and J shed 6 bases, with 14 bases lying between them. The CDR3 coding sequence is TGTGCCAGCAGTTACTCGAACAGGGCAACGGCTGAAGCTTTCTTT. It translates to CASSYSNRATAEAFF.

The rearrangement uses TRBV5-4 and TRBJ1-6; 7 bases agree with TRBD1. Germline V gene data show CDR1 as SGHNT and CDR2 as YYREEE (reference sequence). V was clipped by 1 base and J by 5 bases; unmatched bases: 3. The CDR3 extends over 15 amino acids. CDR3 in DNA: TGTGCCAGCAGCTTGTTGCAGGGGGATAATTCACCCCTCCACTTT. Its translation: CASSLLQGDNSPLHF.

The chain joins TRBV2 to TRBJ2-3, with 10 bases fitting TRBD2. Germline V gene sequence: CDR1 SNHLY, CDR2 FYNNEI. J lost 7 bases, V lost 3 bases, and 7 bases had no gene match. CDR3 length equals 15 residues. DNA for the CDR3: TGTGCCAGCAGTGAGTCCAGCGGGAGGGGAAATACGCAGTATTTT. It codes for CASSESSGRGNTQYF. Looking up the rest from reference TRBV2 and TRBJ2-3 gives the full variable domain: EPEVTQTPSHQVTQMGQEVILRCVPISNHLYFYWYRQILGQKVEFLVSFYNNEISEKSEIFDDQFSVERPDGSNFTLKIRSTKLEDSAMYFCASSESSGRGNTQYFGPGTRLTVL.

CDR3 residues: CASWDSPNTEAFF. CDR3 coding DNA: TGCGCCTCCTGGGACAGCCCGAACACTGAAGCTTTCTTT. The rearrangement joins TRBV5-1 to TRBJ1-1; TRBD1 agrees at 7 bases. This CDR3 has 13 residues. V shed 10 bases, J shed 1 base, and the junction held 7 bases outside the gene matches. Per germline, CDR1 SGHRS and CDR2 YFSETQ. The full variable domain, its missing parts supplied by reference TRBV5-1 and TRBJ1-1, is KAGVTQTPRYLIKTRGQQVTLSCSPISGHRSVSWYQQTPGQGLQFLFEYFSETQRNKGNFPGRFSGRQFSNSRSEMNVSTLELGDSALYLCASWDSPNTEAFFGQGTRLTVV.

V and J are TRBV10-3 and TRBJ2-3; 8 nucleotides line up with TRBD1. The J segment lost 0 bases and the V segment lost 10 bases, leaving 6 bases of the junction unmatched. The germline V gene encodes CDR1 ENHRY and CDR2 SYGVKD. The CDR3 spans 14 residues. In nucleotides, the CDR3 is TGTGCCACACGGGACAGGACAAGCACAGATACGCAGTATTTT. Its translation: CATRDRTSTDTQYF.

This chain uses TRBV4-1 with TRBJ2-3, with D possibly matching TRBD2 (6 bases). The CDR3 has 15 residues. Germline V gene data show CDR1 as MGHRA and CDR2 as YSYEKL. Trimming took 0 bases from V and 4 from J, leaving 11 bases between them. CDR3 protein: CASSQDRRVADTQYF. The CDR3 DNA reads TGCGCCAGCAGCCAAGATAGGAGGGTCGCAGATACGCAGTATTTT.

The chain is built from TRBV19 and TRBJ1-2, with 10 bases identical to TRBD1. CDR1 and CDR2 (germline): LNHDA, SQIVND (reference sequence). The CDR3 has 15 amino acids. Trimming cost V 4 bases and J 5 bases; bases outside gene matches: 7. The CDR3 DNA sequence: TGTGCCAGTAGTACCCCGGGACAGGGGTGGTATGGCTACACCTTC. It is translated as CASSTPGQGWYGYTF.

The rearrangement links TRBV6-6 to TRBJ2-3, with a possible D match to TRBD2 (5 bases). This CDR3 is 13 amino acids long. Germline V gene sequence: CDR1 MNHNY, CDR2 SVGAGI (reference sequence). Deletions cut 2 bases from V and 4 bases from J, with 7 bases between. CDR3 in amino acids: CASSYGSADTQYF. In nucleotides, the CDR3 is TGTGCCAGCAGTTACGGGAGCGCAGATACGCAGTATTTT.

DNA of the CDR3: TGTGCCAGCAGCTTAGGACTCACGGAACCCGGGGAGCTGTTTTTT. Amino acids: CASSLGLTEPGELFF. This chain links TRBV7-2 with TRBJ2-2; D remains ambiguous. The germline V and J ends were trimmed by 1 base and 6 bases, with 12 bases remaining between them. There are 15 residues in the CDR3. The germline CDR1 and CDR2 sequences are SGHTA and FQGNSA.

The CDR3 here is CASSWGQGANYGYTF. In nucleotides, the CDR3 is TGTGCCAGCAGCTGGGGCCAGGGGGCTAACTATGGCTACACCTTC. This chain links TRBV13 with TRBJ1-2, with 7 bases lining up with TRBD1. Germline loops: CDR1 PRHDT, CDR2 FYEKMQ (reference sequence). V lost 4 bases and J lost 0; bases outside the gene matches: 5. There are 15 residues in the CDR3.

The table lists this clone with a count of one. The chain carries TRBV15 and TRBJ2-2; 12 nucleotides line up with TRBD2. Trimming at V came to 5 bases and at J to 7 bases, leaving 17 bases not matched to a gene. Germline CDR1 reads LNHNV; CDR2 reads YYDKDF (reference sequence). The length of the CDR3 is 19 residues. This CDR3 is CATSGKGLAGGRLSGELFF. CDR3 coding DNA: TGTGCCACCAGCGGAAAGGGGCTAGCGGGAGGGCGGTTAAGCGGGGAGCTGTTTTTT.

The rearrangement links TRBV7-9 to TRBJ2-4; 9 nucleotides align to TRBD1. The CDR3 covers 18 residues. The V and J ends lost 5 bases and 3 bases, in that order; junction bases with no gene match: 14. CDR1 SEHNR and CDR2 FQNEAQ come from the germline V gene (reference sequence). The CDR3 spells CASSNGTGTGRLKNIQYF. The CDR3, as DNA: TGTGCCAGCAGCAATGGTACCGGGACAGGGCGGCTCAAAAACATTCAGTACTTC.

The chain combines TRBV5-6 with TRBJ1-6; D gene uncertain. V was cut by 1 base and J by 0 bases, with 5 bases left in between. Germline CDR1 is SGHDT and CDR2 is YYEEEE. The CDR3 is 15 residues long. The CDR3 reads CASSLKSSYNSPLHF. DNA of the CDR3: TGTGCCAGCAGCTTGAAGTCCTCCTATAATTCACCCCTCCACTTT.

The gene calls are TRBV30 and TRBJ2-7; D may match TRBD1 or TRBD2 (6 bases each). V dropped 0 bases and J dropped 6 bases, with 12 bases sitting between them. The CDR3 has 13 residues. CDR1 GTSNPN and CDR2 SVGIG come from the germline V gene (reference sequence). The CDR3 is CAWSVDWGAEQYF. CDR3 bases: TGTGCCTGGAGTGTAGATTGGGGGGCCGAGCAGTACTTC.

V is TRBV9 and J is TRBJ1-1, with no clear D. The V end lost 1 base, the J end lost 0 bases, and 7 bases lay between the germline ends. CDR1 and CDR2 (germline): SGDLS, YYNGEE. CDR3 length: 14 residues. In DNA, the CDR3 is TGTGCCAGCAGCGTAAACAGCTTGAACACTGAAGCTTTCTTT. Protein product: CASSVNSLNTEAFF.

In this sample, this clone turned up a few times. The J gene is TRBJ1-2, the V gene TRBV11-2; a weak D match, TRBD1 (5 bases). Trimming removed 0 bases from V and 7 bases from J, with 9 bases in between. CDR1 and CDR2 (germline): SGHAT, FQNNGV. The CDR3 has 13 amino acids. CDR3 nucleotides: TGTGCCAGCAGCTTAGAAAGGGGAGGTGGCTACACCTTC. Its protein is CASSLERGGGYTF.

Worth noting for this clone: The junction departs from the called germline gene at one end, perhaps through a read error. The chain couples TRBV6-5 to TRBJ2-7; tentatively, D is TRBD2 (5 bases). This CDR3 spans 11 amino acids. Germline V gene sequence: CDR1 MNHEY, CDR2 SVGAGI. This CDR3 reads CVSGSLPEQYF. The CDR3 DNA sequence: TGTGTCAGCGGATCCCTCCCCGAGCAGTACTTC.

This chain uses TRBV15 with TRBJ2-7, with TRBD1 identical over 10 bases. The CDR3 has 13 amino acids. Losses at the gene ends were 8 bases for V and 5 bases for J; bases not matched to a gene: 6. Germline V gene lookup returns CDR1 LNHNV and CDR2 YYDKDF (reference sequence). The CDR3 region has the DNA TGTGCCACCTCCGGGACAGGGGAGGACGAGCAGTACTTC. Translated, it gives CATSGTGEDEQYF.

The rearrangement joins TRBV5-6 to TRBJ2-7, with 7 positions matching TRBD2. The CDR3 sequence is 17 residues long. The V gene end was trimmed by 0 bases and the J gene end by 0 bases; junction bases not matched to a gene: 9. CDR1 is SGHDT, CDR2 YYEEEE, per germline. The CDR3 sequence is CASSLALLARSSYEQYF. In nucleotides, the CDR3 is TGTGCCAGCAGCTTGGCCTTACTAGCGCGAAGCTCCTACGAGCAGTACTTC.

This chain uses TRBV5-4 with TRBJ2-7, with 7 bases matching TRBD1. Germline lookup yields CDR1 SGHNT and CDR2 YYREEE (reference sequence). The V segment lost 4 bases and the J segment 2 bases; nucleotides outside the gene matches: 9. This CDR3 has 15 amino acids. The CDR3 DNA reads as TGTGCCAGCAGCCCACAACAAGGGGGCCCCTACGAGCAGTACTTC. This translates into CASSPQQGGPYEQYF. Supplemented by reference TRBV5-4 and TRBJ2-7, the full variable domain reads ETGVTQSPTHLIKTRGQQVTLRCSSQSGHNTVSWYQQALGQGPQFIFQYYREEENGRGNFPPRFSGLQFPNYSSELNVNALELDDSALYLCASSPQQGGPYEQYFGPGTRLTVT.

The chain carries TRBV15 and TRBJ2-1, with 9 bases that match TRBD2. The CDR3 has 17 amino acids. Per the germline V gene, CDR1 is LNHNV and CDR2 is YYDKDF (reference sequence). The ends lost 4 bases at V and 4 bases at J; junction bases unmatched: 11. The CDR3 reads CATSMTTLAGVYNEQFF. For the CDR3, the DNA is TGTGCCACCAGCATGACGACCTTAGCGGGAGTATACAATGAGCAGTTCTTC.

The rearrangement links TRBV7-2 to TRBJ2-5, with D uncertain. The CDR3 has 13 amino acids. Germline CDR1 and CDR2: SGHTA and FQGNSA. V was pared by 5 bases and J by 0 bases, with 7 bases between. CDR3 in DNA: TGTGCCAGCAGCCCCCGGGACCAAGAGACCCAGTACTTC. Amino acids: CASSPRDQETQYF. The full variable domain, completed using reference TRBV7-2 and TRBJ2-5, is GAGVSQSPSNKVTEKGKDVELRCDPISGHTALYWYRQSLGQGLEFLIYFQGNSAPDKSGLPSDRFSAERTGGSVSTLTIQRTQQEDSAVYLCASSPRDQETQYFGPGTRLLVL.